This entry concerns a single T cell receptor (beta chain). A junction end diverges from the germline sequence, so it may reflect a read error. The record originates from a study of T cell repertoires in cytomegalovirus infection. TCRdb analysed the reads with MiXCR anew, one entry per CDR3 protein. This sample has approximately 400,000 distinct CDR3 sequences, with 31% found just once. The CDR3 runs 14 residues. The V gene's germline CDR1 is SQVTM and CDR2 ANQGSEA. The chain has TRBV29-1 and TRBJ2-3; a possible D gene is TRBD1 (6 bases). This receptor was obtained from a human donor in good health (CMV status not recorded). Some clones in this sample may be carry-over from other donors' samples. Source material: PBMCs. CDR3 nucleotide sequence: TGCAGCATGCGGACAGTCGCCAATACAGATAAGCAGTATTTT. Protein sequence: CSMRTVANTDKQYF.